One and the same sample provided the 27 T cell receptor beta chains below, sequenced in a study of regulatory T cells in long-lasting Graves disease. In building TCR beta libraries, iRepertoire HTBI primers were used together with Arm-PCR of CDR3 regions. TCRdb used MiXCR to reprocess the multiplex PCR reads, holding one entry per CDR3 protein. The sample holds about 370,000 distinct CDR3 sequences; about 14% are singletons and the top ten take roughly 20%. The sample's time point: newly diagnosed GD, antithyroid drugs for less than 3 months. Making the TCR library involved RNA that had been extracted from PBMCs. The material was peripheral blood mononuclear cells (PBMCs), obtained at new diagnosis, from a patient treated with antithyroid drugs. These receptors came from a female donor with Graves disease.

Note on this clonotype: This may be a read error: a much more frequent sequence differs by one nucleotide. The rearrangement uses TRBV20-1 and TRBJ2-5; 7 positions match TRBD2. Trimming removed 6 bases from V and 4 bases from J; junction bases left unmatched: 8. Germline values: CDR1 DFQATT, CDR2 SNEGSKA (reference sequence). The CDR3 has 13 residues. For the CDR3, the DNA is TGCAGTGCCTGGGGGGGGACGGTAGAGACCCAGTACTTC. As protein: CSAWGGTVETQYF.

This clonotype was found many times. The V gene is TRBV30, the J gene TRBJ1-1; D uncertain. Trimming stripped 0 bases from V and 7 bases from J, with 15 bases between. In germline, CDR1 is GTSNPN, CDR2 SVGIG (reference sequence). The length of the CDR3 is 14 residues. The CDR3, as DNA: TGTGCCTGGAGTGTCGGACCCCCAGGCCTTGAAGCTTTCTTT. It codes for CAWSVGPPGLEAFF.

In this sample, this clonotype turned up many times. V gene TRBV11-2 combines with J gene TRBJ2-1, with a tentative D call TRBD1 (6 bases). The V end was cut by 5 bases, the J end by 5 bases, with 10 bases between. The germline V gene has CDR1 SGHAT and CDR2 FQNNGV. The length of the CDR3 is 13 residues. Here the CDR3 DNA reads TGTGCCAGCAGCCTTGGACAGAACAATGAGCAGTTCTTC. Translation: CASSLGQNNEQFF.

This clonotype was seen many times. The rearrangement uses TRBV9 and TRBJ2-2, with D possibly matching TRBD2 (5 bases). Germline CDR1 reads SGDLS; CDR2 reads YYNGEE. V lost 5 bases and J 1 base, leaving 6 bases between the germline ends. The length of the CDR3 is 13 residues. In DNA form, the CDR3 reads TGTGCCAGCAGGGCGGGGAACACCGGGGAGCTGTTTTTT. Residues: CASRAGNTGELFF.

This clonotype was observed many times. This sequence joins TRBV20-1 and TRBJ1-6, with 9 bases identical to TRBD1. The CDR3 extends over 15 amino acids. Germline V gene lookup returns CDR1 DFQATT and CDR2 SNEGSKA (reference sequence). The J segment lost 6 bases and the V segment lost 3 bases, leaving 6 bases of the junction unmatched. The CDR3 is CSASSSGQGNSPLHF. Written as DNA, the CDR3 is TGCAGTGCTAGCTCTTCGGGACAGGGTAATTCACCCCTCCACTTT.

This clonotype has ten or more counts. This rearrangement joins TRBV7-9 to TRBJ1-4; D gene ambiguous. CDR1 is SEHNR and CDR2 is FQNEAQ in the germline V gene (reference sequence). The CDR3 spans 16 residues. Trimming stripped 1 base from V and 5 bases from J, with 14 bases between. Written as DNA, the CDR3 is TGTGCCAGCAGCTTAGGAGTAGGAGTCGGCAATGAAAAACTGTTTTTT. Its protein is CASSLGVGVGNEKLFF. The entire variable domain, with the rest obtained from reference TRBV7-9 and TRBJ1-4, is as follows: DTGVSQNPRHKITKRGQNVTFRCDPISEHNRLYWYRQTLGQGPEFLTYFQNEAQLEKSRLLSDRFSAERPKGSFSTLEIQRTEQGDSAMYLCASSLGVGVGNEKLFFGSGTQLSVL.

Many counts were recorded for this clonotype. This rearrangement joins TRBV6-1 to TRBJ2-1, with a weak D call TRBD2 (5 bases). The CDR3 contains 11 residues. V dropped 7 bases and J dropped 7 bases, with 8 bases sitting between them. CDR1 MNHNS and CDR2 SASEGT come from the germline V gene. CDR3 DNA: TGTGCCAGCACCCGCGGGAATGAGCAGTTCTTC. Protein product: CASTRGNEQFF.

The rearrangement joins TRBV25-1 to TRBJ2-2; D might be TRBD1 or TRBD2, each matching 5 bases. The CDR3 extends over 16 amino acids. With 3 bases removed from V and 1 base from J, the gap between germline ends came to 12 bases. Germline CDR1 MGHDK, CDR2 SYGVNS. CDR3 protein: CASSESGRGNTGELFF. The CDR3 nucleotides are TGTGCCAGCAGTGAGTCGGGAAGGGGGAACACCGGGGAGCTGTTTTTT.

Ten or more counts support this clonotype. The V gene is TRBV20-1, the J gene TRBJ2-3, with D unresolved. The CDR3 sequence is 10 residues long. V lost 5 bases and J 7 bases, leaving 7 bases between the germline ends. The germline V gene has CDR1 DFQATT and CDR2 SNEGSKA (reference sequence). CDR3 DNA: TGCAGTGCTGGGCTCAATACGCAGTATTTT. Translated, it gives CSAGLNTQYF.

J is TRBJ2-7 and V is TRBV12-5, with a possible D match to TRBD1 (6 bases). V was trimmed by 6 bases and J by 1 base, leaving 10 bases between them. The germline V gene encodes CDR1 LGHNT and CDR2 FRNRAP. The CDR3 spans 13 residues. Here the CDR3 reads CASGSTGSYEQYF. CDR3 sequence (DNA): TGTGCTAGTGGCTCGACAGGTTCCTACGAGCAGTACTTC.

This clonotype was seen repeatedly, ten times or more. V usage is TRBV6-5 and J usage is TRBJ2-7; D not certain. From germline, CDR1 is MNHEY and CDR2 SVGAGI. The CDR3 totals 13 residues. Trimming removed 2 bases from V and 2 bases from J, with 7 bases in between. In DNA form, the CDR3 reads TGTGCCAGCAGTTACACAGAAACCTACGAGCAGTACTTC. The encoded protein is CASSYTETYEQYF.

Many counts were recorded for this clonotype. The chain is built from TRBV2 and TRBJ2-5, with 7 positions matching TRBD2. The trim removed 10 bases at V and 5 bases at J, leaving 10 bases unmatched. The CDR3 is made up of 13 amino acids. Germline V gene sequence: CDR1 SNHLY, CDR2 FYNNEI. The CDR3 coding sequence is TGTGCCACCCGGCTGACTAGCTTGGAGACCCAGTACTTC. Protein product: CATRLTSLETQYF. Based on the CDR3 plus reference TRBV2 and TRBJ2-5, the full variable domain is EPEVTQTPSHQVTQMGQEVILRCVPISNHLYFYWYRQILGQKVEFLVSFYNNEISEKSEIFDDQFSVERPDGSNFTLKIRSTKLEDSAMYFCATRLTSLETQYFGPGTRLLVL.

This clonotype was seen only a few times. The V call is TRBV4-3, the J call TRBJ2-5, with TRBD2 matching over 11 bases. Germline assignment: CDR1 LGHNA and CDR2 YSLEER. J gave up 5 bases and V 4 bases, and 9 bases lay outside the gene matches. The CDR3 spans 16 residues. CDR3 nucleotide sequence: TGCGCCAGCAGCCTGACTAGCGGGGTTCCCCTGGAGACCCAGTACTTC. Protein: CASSLTSGVPLETQYF.

This clonotype was seen repeatedly, ten times or more. J is TRBJ2-7 and V is TRBV3-1; no reliable D call. CDR3 length: 14 amino acids. Trimming took off 0 bases at V and 3 bases at J, with 9 bases between the two ends. Germline V CDR1 and CDR2: LGHDT, YNNKEL (reference sequence). CDR3 coding DNA: TGTGCCAGCAGCCAAGAACAGACGCTCTACGAGCAGTACTTC. Translating gives CASSQEQTLYEQYF.

At least ten counts were recorded for this clonotype. V is TRBV20-1 and J is TRBJ2-3; D remains ambiguous. This CDR3 contains 11 residues. The germline CDR1 and CDR2 sequences are DFQATT and SNEGSKA (reference sequence). The V and J ends lost 3 bases and 6 bases respectively, with 7 bases between them. DNA of the CDR3: TGCAGTGCTAGTCTGGGGGATACGCAGTATTTT. Encoded protein: CSASLGDTQYF.

The V and J genes are TRBV27 and TRBJ1-6; D gene unclear. The germline V gene has CDR1 MNHEY and CDR2 SMNVEV (reference sequence). V lost 6 bases and J lost 2, with 11 bases in between. This CDR3 spans 15 amino acids. The CDR3: CASRITRPYNSPLHF. CDR3 in DNA: TGTGCCAGCAGAATTACACGGCCCTATAATTCACCCCTCCACTTT.

This clonotype was counted at least ten times. J is TRBJ1-2 and V is TRBV5-5; D is undetermined. Trimming took 3 bases from V and 8 from J, leaving 11 bases between them. The CDR3 has 12 amino acids. The germline gives CDR1 SGHKS, CDR2 YYEKEE (reference sequence). The CDR3 here is CASSWQEGGYTF. Here the CDR3 DNA reads TGTGCCAGCAGCTGGCAGGAAGGGGGCTACACCTTC. The full variable domain, with the rest looked up from reference TRBV5-5 and TRBJ1-2, is DAGVTQSPTHLIKTRGQQVTLRCSPISGHKSVSWYQQVLGQGPQFIFQYYEKEERGRGNFPDRFSARQFPNYSSELNVNALLLGDSALYLCASSWQEGGYTFGSGTRLTVV.

Only a few counts were recorded for this clonotype. The chain joins TRBV20-1 to TRBJ2-3; tentative D call: TRBD1 (7 bases). CDR1 is DFQATT and CDR2 is SNEGSKA in the germline V gene (reference sequence). The CDR3 runs to 16 residues. V was trimmed by 0 bases and J by 5 bases, leaving 18 bases between them. As DNA, the CDR3 is TGCAGTGCTAGAGACGGAGGGGGCAACCTGGAAGATACGCAGTATTTT. Translation: CSARDGGGNLEDTQYF.

This clonotype was counted many times. V is TRBV3-1 and J is TRBJ1-1, with a possible D match to TRBD1 (5 bases). Trimming left V 1 base short and J 5 bases short, with 8 bases between. Germline values: CDR1 LGHDT, CDR2 YNNKEL (reference sequence). The CDR3 runs 13 residues. The CDR3 sequence is CASSQGGRTEAFF. CDR3 in DNA: TGTGCCAGCAGCCAAGGGGGGAGAACTGAAGCTTTCTTT.

This clonotype has at least ten counts. The rearrangement joins TRBV7-9 to TRBJ1-2; 10 nucleotides line up with TRBD1. After removal of 3 bases from V and 4 bases from J, the junction contained 8 bases not matched to a gene. The germline gives CDR1 SEHNR, CDR2 FQNEAQ (reference sequence). CDR3 length: 16 amino acids. CDR3 DNA: TGTGCCAGCAGCTTCGCGACAGGGGGCCTTGTCTATGGCTACACCTTC. Its protein is CASSFATGGLVYGYTF. Full variable domain (remainder filled in from reference TRBV7-9 and TRBJ1-2): DTGVSQNPRHKITKRGQNVTFRCDPISEHNRLYWYRQTLGQGPEFLTYFQNEAQLEKSRLLSDRFSAERPKGSFSTLEIQRTEQGDSAMYLCASSFATGGLVYGYTFGSGTRLTVV.

This clonotype came up many times. This chain uses TRBV20-1 with TRBJ2-3; D is perhaps TRBD2 (7 bases). The germline gives CDR1 DFQATT, CDR2 SNEGSKA (reference sequence). Trimming took off 1 base at V and 5 bases at J, with 19 bases between the two ends. This CDR3 contains 16 residues. This chain's CDR3 is CSARVHGGGRVDTQYF. The CDR3 DNA reads as TGCAGTGCTAGAGTACATGGGGGGGGGCGAGTAGATACGCAGTATTTT.

As regards this clonotype: Just one base apart from a much larger clone, this may be a read error. The rearrangement links TRBV28 to TRBJ1-5; the match to TRBD1 covers 7 bases. The V gene's germline CDR1 is MDHEN and CDR2 SYDVKM. The CDR3 consists of 16 residues. Germline trimming cut 11 bases from V and 5 bases from J; bases unmatched to any gene: 18. The CDR3 coding sequence is TGTGCCGGCACCCCCGCCGGGGACAGTTTTTATCAGCCCCAGCATTTT. It translates to CAGTPAGDSFYQPQHF.

The V call is TRBV7-9, the J call TRBJ1-4; D remains ambiguous. The CDR3 runs to 15 residues. Trimming stripped 1 base from V and 4 bases from J, with 10 bases between. Germline assignment: CDR1 SEHNR and CDR2 FQNEAQ (reference sequence). The CDR3 DNA reads TGTGCCAGCAGCTTAGTTACCACCCTTAATGAAAAACTGTTTTTT. Protein product: CASSLVTTLNEKLFF.

In its sample, this clonotype was seen many times. This chain joins TRBV6-1 and TRBJ1-2; D uncertain. The V gene lost 1 base and the J gene lost 4 bases, with 10 bases spanning the gap. CDR1 is MNHNS and CDR2 is SASEGT in the germline V gene. There are 14 residues in the CDR3. The DNA for the CDR3 is TGTGCCAGCAGTGAAGTCCCAGGAGTCTATGGCTACACCTTC. Protein: CASSEVPGVYGYTF.

The chain employs TRBV4-1 and TRBJ2-3, with 10 bases identical to TRBD2. Germline CDR1 reads MGHRA; CDR2 reads YSYEKL. V lost 4 bases and J lost 5; bases outside the gene matches: 21. The CDR3 runs 20 residues. CDR3 bases: TGCGCCAGCAGCCCCCGACGGGGCCTACCTTCTAGCGGGAGAAGAGATACGCAGTATTTT. Its translation is CASSPRRGLPSSGRRDTQYF.

At least ten counts were recorded for this clonotype. This chain uses TRBV12-3 or TRBV12-4 with TRBJ1-2; no firm D call. Trimming pared 3 bases from V and 5 bases from J, leaving 16 bases between. CDR3 length: 15 residues. Here the CDR3 reads CASSFWGWVIYGYTF. DNA for the CDR3: TGTGCCAGCAGTTTTTGGGGTTGGGTAATTTATGGCTACACCTTC.

The sample holds many counts of this clonotype. The chain has TRBV11-2 and TRBJ1-1; D call uncertain. The length of the CDR3 is 13 residues. Per germline, CDR1 SGHAT and CDR2 FQNNGV. Trimming took off 4 bases at V and 2 bases at J, with 8 bases between the two ends. The CDR3 region is CASSSQINTEAFF. The DNA of the CDR3 is TGTGCCAGCAGCTCGCAGATTAACACTGAAGCTTTCTTT.